Following are 26 T cell receptor beta chains from one sample sequenced in a study of T cell changes during pregnancy in multiple sclerosis. Profiling relied on immunoSEQ multiplex PCR, and the TCRdb table lists in-frame clones only, not all of them. This table holds tens of thousands of clones, approximately 85% found once. Sample: peripheral blood, taken in the first trimester of pregnancy. These TCRs come from a female donor with multiple sclerosis, enrolled in a pregnancy study.

V gene TRBV2 combines with J gene TRBJ2-3, with 10 bases matching TRBD2. Trimming cost V 8 bases and J 2 bases; bases outside gene matches: 13. Germline assignment: CDR1 SNHLY and CDR2 FYNNEI. This CDR3 is 17 amino acids long. Here the CDR3 DNA reads TGTGCCAGCGCCTCCTTCGGACTAGCGGAAGACACAGATACGCAGTATTTT. This encodes CASASFGLAEDTDTQYF.

The chain carries TRBV5-1 and TRBJ2-1; the match to TRBD2 covers 12 bases. The ends lost 0 bases at V and 10 bases at J; junction bases unmatched: 5. Germline V lookup: CDR1 SGHRS, CDR2 YFSETQ. CDR3 size: 15 residues. The CDR3 DNA is TGCGCCAGCAGCTTGGGGGGACTAGCGGGTGGCGAGCAGTTCTTC. Translating it yields CASSLGGLAGGEQFF.

This clone appeared once. The chain employs TRBV18 and TRBJ2-7; 8 bases map to TRBD2. V shed 1 base and J 4 bases; nucleotides not matched to a gene: 6. The CDR3 consists of 15 residues. CDR1 is KGHSH, CDR2 LQKENI, per germline. The CDR3 sequence is CASSPLSGRGYEQYF. The CDR3 DNA is TGTGCCAGCTCACCACTGAGCGGGAGAGGGTACGAGCAGTACTTC.

This sequence joins TRBV27 and TRBJ2-3, with 7 bases matching TRBD2. Germline CDR1 is MNHEY and CDR2 is SMNVEV (reference sequence). The J segment lost 0 bases and the V segment lost 7 bases, leaving 4 bases of the junction unmatched. This CDR3 contains 14 residues. DNA for the CDR3: TGTGCCAGCAAACTAGCGCCCAGCACAGATACGCAGTATTTT. Translating gives CASKLAPSTDTQYF.

The chain links TRBV5-5 to TRBJ1-2; D remains ambiguous. V lost 0 bases to trimming and J lost 4 bases, with 13 bases between them. The germline V gene has CDR1 SGHKS and CDR2 YYEKEE (reference sequence). The CDR3 spans 15 residues. The CDR3 DNA follows: TGTGCCAGCAGCTTGGAATTCCTCGGTTCCTATGGCTACACCTTC. Translation: CASSLEFLGSYGYTF. Looking up the rest from reference TRBV5-5 and TRBJ1-2 gives the full variable domain: DAGVTQSPTHLIKTRGQQVTLRCSPISGHKSVSWYQQVLGQGPQFIFQYYEKEERGRGNFPDRFSARQFPNYSSELNVNALLLGDSALYLCASSLEFLGSYGYTFGSGTRLTVV.

V and J are TRBV28 and TRBJ1-2, with TRBD1 matching over 8 bases. CDR1 and CDR2 from the germline V gene are MDHEN and SYDVKM. V was pared by 3 bases and J by 2 bases, with 2 bases of the junction left unmatched. The length of the CDR3 is 14 residues. CDR3 sequence reads: CASSFGQGNYGYTF. The CDR3 nucleotides are TGTGCCAGCAGTTTTGGACAGGGAAACTATGGCTACACCTTC.

V is TRBV7-9 and J is TRBJ1-2; 11 positions match TRBD1. The CDR3 is 14 residues long. CDR1 SEHNR and CDR2 FQNEAQ come from the germline V gene (reference sequence). V lost 3 bases and J lost 6; bases outside the gene matches: 3. The CDR3: CASSFPGQGDGYTF. DNA of the CDR3: TGTGCCAGCAGCTTCCCGGGACAGGGGGATGGCTACACCTTC.

The chain employs TRBV7-9 and TRBJ2-3; 9 bases fit TRBD2. The CDR3 consists of 16 residues. V was clipped by 5 bases and J by 1 base; unmatched bases: 7. CDR1 is SEHNR, CDR2 FQNEAQ, per germline (reference sequence). As DNA, the CDR3 is TGTGCCAGCAGCGCCTTACTAGCGGGCGGCACAGATACGCAGTATTTT. Amino acid sequence: CASSALLAGGTDTQYF. Supplemented by reference TRBV7-9 and TRBJ2-3, the full variable domain reads DTGVSQNPRHKITKRGQNVTFRCDPISEHNRLYWYRQTLGQGPEFLTYFQNEAQLEKSRLLSDRFSAERPKGSFSTLEIQRTEQGDSAMYLCASSALLAGGTDTQYFGPGTRLTVL.

The J gene is TRBJ2-1, the V gene TRBV6-6; tentatively, D is TRBD2 (6 bases). Trimming removed 7 bases at V and 9 bases at J, with 16 bases between. The CDR3 has 13 amino acids. Per the germline V gene, CDR1 is MNHNY and CDR2 is SVGAGI (reference sequence). The CDR3 nucleotides read TGTGCCAGCACCCGGGAAGTGGGGGGTGAGCAGTTCTTC. The encoded protein is CASTREVGGEQFF.

The chain carries TRBV6-1 and TRBJ2-7; TRBD1 agrees at 8 bases. Germline V lookup: CDR1 MNHNS, CDR2 SASEGT. This CDR3 comprises 14 residues. J lost 6 bases, V lost 6 bases, and 10 bases had no gene match. In DNA form, the CDR3 reads TGTGCCAGCAGCCTCCGGACAGGGATTGGCGAGCAGTACTTC. It is translated as CASSLRTGIGEQYF.

The genes are TRBV7-2 and TRBJ2-7; TRBD1 matches at 7 bases. Germline CDR1 SGHTA, CDR2 FQGNSA. The ends lost 5 bases at V and 0 bases at J; junction bases unmatched: 10. The CDR3 has 16 residues. The CDR3 DNA follows: TGTGCCAGCAGCCGACCTCCCGGGACAGCCTCCTACGAGCAGTACTTC. This encodes CASSRPPGTASYEQYF.

The chain recombines TRBV11-2 with TRBJ2-7; tentative D call: TRBD2 (6 bases). The V end lost 1 base, the J end lost 9 bases, and 7 bases lay between the germline ends. Germline loops: CDR1 SGHAT, CDR2 FQNNGV. The CDR3 loop spans 11 amino acids. CDR3 DNA sequence: TGTGCCAGCAGCTTAGGGAGGGCGCAGTACTTC. This gives the protein CASSLGRAQYF.

Only one count was recorded for this clone. The CDR3 nucleotides read TGTGCCAGCAGCACGCGAGGGGGCCCCACGGCTTACCAAGAGACCCAGTACTTC. Its translation: CASSTRGGPTAYQETQYF. J is TRBJ2-5 and V is TRBV13, with 7 bases identical to TRBD1. Germline CDR1 and CDR2: PRHDT and FYEKMQ (reference sequence). There are 18 residues in the CDR3. Trimming took 5 bases from V and 0 from J; bases not matched to a gene: 15.

The chain uses TRBV5-6 and TRBJ1-2, with D hard to call. Trimming removed 3 bases at V and 8 bases at J, with 14 bases between. The CDR3 totals 13 residues. Germline assignment: CDR1 SGHDT and CDR2 YYEEEE. DNA for the CDR3: TGTGCCAGCAGCTCTGCGGGAATTAGAGGCTACACCTTC. It is translated as CASSSAGIRGYTF.

The genes are TRBV4-1 and TRBJ1-1; tentative D call: TRBD1 (6 bases). This CDR3 region has 11 residues. V lost 4 bases and J lost 7, with 7 bases in between. Germline-derived CDR1 and CDR2 are MGHRA and YSYEKL. In DNA, the CDR3 is TGCGCCAGCAGCCGGGACAATGAAGCTTTCTTT. Encoded protein: CASSRDNEAFF.

The chain joins TRBV6-5 to TRBJ2-1, with a weak D call TRBD2 (5 bases). Germline V gives CDR1 MNHEY, CDR2 SVGAGI. CDR3 length: 15 residues. V lost 4 bases and J lost 0, with 10 bases in between. The CDR3 reads CASSWTVLSYNEQFF. In DNA, the CDR3 is TGTGCCAGCAGTTGGACTGTTCTCTCCTACAATGAGCAGTTCTTC.

J is TRBJ1-5 and V is TRBV6-1, with D possibly being TRBD1 (5 bases). This CDR3 contains 13 residues. Germline V lookup: CDR1 MNHNS, CDR2 SASEGT. Trimming removed 6 bases from V and 4 bases from J, with 10 bases in between. Written as DNA, the CDR3 is TGTGCCAGCAGGTTCAGGGATAATCAGCCCCAGCATTTT. This encodes CASRFRDNQPQHF.

The chain recombines TRBV27 with TRBJ2-1, with TRBD2 matching over 9 bases. With 5 bases clipped from V and 6 bases from J, the junction kept 5 bases outside the gene matches. The germline CDR1 and CDR2 sequences are MNHEY and SMNVEV (reference sequence). The CDR3 covers 14 residues. The CDR3: CASSHGLAPNEQFF. In DNA form, the CDR3 reads TGTGCCAGCAGTCATGGACTAGCGCCCAATGAGCAGTTCTTC.

The chain links TRBV30 to TRBJ2-6; TRBD2 aligns across 7 bases. With V trimmed by 8 bases and J by 2 bases, 3 bases remained unmatched. Germline CDR1 reads GTSNPN; CDR2 reads SVGIG (reference sequence). The CDR3 consists of 13 residues. The CDR3 coding sequence is TGTGCCACCGGGGGGACTGGGGCCAACGTCCTGACTTTC. Translating it yields CATGGTGANVLTF.

The chain is built from TRBV19 and TRBJ1-5, with 7 positions matching TRBD1. The CDR3 runs to 14 residues. Losses at the gene ends were 9 bases for V and 0 bases for J; bases not matched to a gene: 5. Germline assignment: CDR1 LNHDA and CDR2 SQIVND (reference sequence). Here the CDR3 DNA reads TGTGCCAGCAGGGACAGTCATAGCAATCAGCCCCAGCATTTT. It specifies CASRDSHSNQPQHF.

The chain is built from TRBV21-1 and TRBJ1-2. TRBV21-1 represents a pseudogene. This CDR3 is built from 14 residues. This CDR3 is CASSSGEVGHGYTF. For the CDR3, the DNA is TGTGCCAGCAGCTCCGGGGAGGTTGGGCATGGCTACACCTTC.

V and J are TRBV2 and TRBJ1-1, with unresolved D. The ends were cut back, 5 bases at V and 3 bases at J, with 10 bases in the middle. From germline, CDR1 is SNHLY and CDR2 FYNNEI. The CDR3 covers 13 residues. The CDR3 loop reads CASSNSRDTEAFF. The CDR3 DNA is TGTGCCAGCAGTAATAGTCGGGACACTGAAGCTTTCTTT.

J is TRBJ1-5 and V is TRBV5-4, with TRBD1 matching 8 bases. The CDR3 extends over 12 amino acids. J was trimmed by 9 bases and V by 2 bases; bases with no gene match: 1. The germline CDR1 and CDR2 sequences are SGHNT and YYREEE (reference sequence). The CDR3 region is CASSLDRGPQHF. The CDR3 DNA reads TGTGCCAGCAGCTTAGACAGGGGGCCCCAGCATTTT.

V and J are TRBV6-4 and TRBJ2-2; 9 nucleotides agree with TRBD2. Unmatched junction bases numbered 2, after V lost 3 bases and J lost 6 bases. This CDR3 is built from 14 residues. Germline-derived CDR1 and CDR2 are MRHNA and SNTAGT. The CDR3 DNA reads TGTGCCAGCAGTGAGCGGGAGGGCCCCGGGGAGCTGTTTTTT. Its protein is CASSEREGPGELFF.

The chain uses TRBV28 and TRBJ2-5, with D perhaps TRBD2 (6 bases). This CDR3 is built from 15 residues. The V and J ends lost 4 bases and 4 bases respectively, with 16 bases between them. Germline-derived CDR1 and CDR2 are MDHEN and SYDVKM. CDR3 DNA sequence: TGTGCCAGCAGTTCCGGAGGGTCCACCACAGAGACCCAGTACTTC. Amino acids: CASSSGGSTTETQYF.

The V and J genes are TRBV5-1 and TRBJ2-7; TRBD2 is a possible D gene (6 bases). V lost 4 bases and J lost 4, with 15 bases in between. The CDR3 sequence is 14 residues long. Per germline, CDR1 SGHRS and CDR2 YFSETQ. CDR3 bases: TGCGCCAGCAGCCTCGCGGGGACCCTATACGAGCAGTACTTC. The encoded protein is CASSLAGTLYEQYF.